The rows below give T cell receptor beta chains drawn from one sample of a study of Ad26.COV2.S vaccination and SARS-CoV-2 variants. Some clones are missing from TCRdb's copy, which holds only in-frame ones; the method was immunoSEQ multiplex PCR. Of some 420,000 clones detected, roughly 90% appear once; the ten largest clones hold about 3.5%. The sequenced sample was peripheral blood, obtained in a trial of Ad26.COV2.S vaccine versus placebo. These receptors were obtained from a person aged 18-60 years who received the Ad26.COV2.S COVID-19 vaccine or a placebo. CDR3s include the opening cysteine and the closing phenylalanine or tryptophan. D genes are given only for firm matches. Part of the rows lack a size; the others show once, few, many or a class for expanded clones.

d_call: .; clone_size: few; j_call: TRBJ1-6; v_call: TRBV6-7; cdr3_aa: CASRPFVDCYNSPLHF; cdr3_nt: TGTGCCAGCCGACCCTTCGTCGACTGCTACAATTCACCCCTCCACTTT
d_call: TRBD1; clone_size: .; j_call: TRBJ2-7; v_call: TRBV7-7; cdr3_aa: CASSAGTGNAYEQYF; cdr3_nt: TGTGCTAGCAGCGCAGGGACAGGAAATGCCTACGAGCAGTACTTC
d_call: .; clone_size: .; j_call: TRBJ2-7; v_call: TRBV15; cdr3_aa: CATSRDPGQSYEQYF; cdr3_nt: TGTGCCACCAGCAGAGATCCAGGACAGAGCTACGAGCAGTACTTC
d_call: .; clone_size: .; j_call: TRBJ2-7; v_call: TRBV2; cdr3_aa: CASRAWGITYEQYF; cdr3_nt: TGTGCCAGCAGGGCCTGGGGGATAACTTACGAGCAGTACTTC
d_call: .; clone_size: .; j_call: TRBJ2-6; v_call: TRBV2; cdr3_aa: CASCPYQGSGANVLTF; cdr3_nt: TGTGCCAGCTGCCCCTATCAGGGCTCTGGGGCCAACGTCCTGACTTTC
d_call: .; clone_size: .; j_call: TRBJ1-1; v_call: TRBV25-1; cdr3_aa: CASSESVRGRRPSSVAFF; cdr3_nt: TGTGCCAGCAGTGAATCCGTACGGGGGCGTAGGCCATCTTCGGTAGCTTTCTTT
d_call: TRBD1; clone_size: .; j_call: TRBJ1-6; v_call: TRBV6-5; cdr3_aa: CASSQGQGYSPLHF; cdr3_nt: TGTGCCAGCAGCCAGGGACAGGGGTATTCACCCCTCCACTTT
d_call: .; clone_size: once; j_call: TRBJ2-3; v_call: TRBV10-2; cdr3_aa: CASSDRRPAGTDTQYF; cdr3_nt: TGCGCCAGCAGTGATCGGCGCCCCGCAGGGACAGATACGCAGTATTTT
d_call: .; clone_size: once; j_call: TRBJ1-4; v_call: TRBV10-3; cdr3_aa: CAIRSGGDEKLFF; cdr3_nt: TGTGCCATCAGGTCGGGGGGAGATGAAAAACTGTTTTTT
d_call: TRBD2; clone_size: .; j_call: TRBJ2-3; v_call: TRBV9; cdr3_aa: CASSVGGGRTDTQYF; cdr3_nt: TGTGCCAGCAGCGTAGGCGGGGGGAGAACAGATACGCAGTATTTT
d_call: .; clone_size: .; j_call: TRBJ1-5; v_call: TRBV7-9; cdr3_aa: CASSPGTPAGPQHF; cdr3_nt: TGTGCCAGCAGCCCAGGGACACCTGCTGGGCCCCAGCATTTT
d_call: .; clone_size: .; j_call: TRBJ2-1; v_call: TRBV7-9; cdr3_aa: CASSSTGRKQFF; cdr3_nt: TGTGCCAGCAGCTCCACCGGCAGAAAGCAGTTCTTC
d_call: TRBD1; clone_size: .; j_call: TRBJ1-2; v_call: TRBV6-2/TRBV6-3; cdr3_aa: CASSYSRGLNYGYTF; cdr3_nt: TGTGCCAGCAGTTACTCCAGGGGGCTCAACTATGGCTACACCTTC
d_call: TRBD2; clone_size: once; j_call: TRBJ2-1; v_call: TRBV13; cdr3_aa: CASSFYRTSGGNEQFF; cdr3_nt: TGTGCCAGCAGCTTTTATCGGACTAGCGGGGGCAATGAGCAGTTCTTC
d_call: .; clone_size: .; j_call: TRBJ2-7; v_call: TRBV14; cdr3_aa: CASSQGDPGEQYF; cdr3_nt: TGTGCCAGCAGCCAAGGGGATCCGGGGGAGCAGTACTTC
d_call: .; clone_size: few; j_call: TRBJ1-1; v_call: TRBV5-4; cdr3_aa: CASSPRQGNTEAFF; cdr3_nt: TGTGCCAGCAGCCCAAGACAAGGGAACACTGAAGCTTTCTTT
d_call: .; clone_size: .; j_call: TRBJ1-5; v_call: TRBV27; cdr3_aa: CASRDLGQTNQPQHF; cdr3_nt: TGTGCCAGCAGGGACCTAGGACAGACCAATCAGCCCCAGCATTTT
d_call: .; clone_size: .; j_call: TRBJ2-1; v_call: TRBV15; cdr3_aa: CATSRDPPGTNNEQFF; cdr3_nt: TGTGCCACCAGCAGAGATCCCCCCGGGACCAACAATGAGCAGTTCTTC
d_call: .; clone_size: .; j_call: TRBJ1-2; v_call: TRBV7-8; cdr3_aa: CASSPAGGYGYTF; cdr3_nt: TGTGCCAGCAGTCCAGCGGGGGGCTATGGCTACACCTTC
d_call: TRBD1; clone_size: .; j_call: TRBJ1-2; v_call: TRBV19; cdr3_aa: CASSIGQGWGYGYTF; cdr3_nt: TGTGCCAGTAGTATTGGACAGGGGTGGGGCTATGGCTACACCTTC
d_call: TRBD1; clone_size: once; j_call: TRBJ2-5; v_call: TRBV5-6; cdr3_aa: CASSNWGTDIETQYF; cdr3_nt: TGTGCCAGCAGCAATTGGGGGACAGATATCGAGACCCAGTACTTC
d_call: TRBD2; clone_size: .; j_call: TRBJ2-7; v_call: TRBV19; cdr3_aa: CASSIGLAGATYEQYF; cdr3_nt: TGTGCCAGTAGTATTGGGCTAGCGGGGGCAACCTACGAGCAGTACTTC
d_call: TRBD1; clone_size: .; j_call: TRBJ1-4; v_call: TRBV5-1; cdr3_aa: CASSSGQGNEKLFF; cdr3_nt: TGCGCCAGCAGCTCGGGACAGGGAAATGAAAAACTGTTTTTT
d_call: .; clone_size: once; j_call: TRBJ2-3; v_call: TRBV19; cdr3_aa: CASKDYSVGDTQYF; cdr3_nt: TGTGCCAGTAAGGACTATTCGGTGGGAGATACGCAGTATTTT
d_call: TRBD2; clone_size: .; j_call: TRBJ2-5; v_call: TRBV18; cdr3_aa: CASSPSTSGRETQYF; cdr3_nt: TGTGCCAGCTCACCGTCGACTAGCGGTCGGGAGACCCAGTACTTC
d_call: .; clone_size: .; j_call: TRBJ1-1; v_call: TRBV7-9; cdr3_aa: CASSLAPGPEAFF; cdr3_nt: TGTGCCAGCAGCTTAGCACCAGGGCCTGAAGCTTTCTTT
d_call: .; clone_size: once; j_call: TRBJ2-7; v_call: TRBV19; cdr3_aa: CASSPQSGPSYEQYF; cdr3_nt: TGTGCCAGTAGTCCACAATCCGGGCCCTCCTACGAGCAGTACTTC
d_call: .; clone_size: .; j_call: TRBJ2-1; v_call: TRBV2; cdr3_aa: CASSRTNYNEQFF; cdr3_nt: TGTGCCAGCAGCCGGACTAACTACAATGAGCAGTTCTTC
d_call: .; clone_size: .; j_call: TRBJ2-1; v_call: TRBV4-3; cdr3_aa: CASSQDRGGAGSYNEQFF; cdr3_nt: TGCGCCAGCAGCCAAGATAGAGGGGGGGCAGGCTCCTACAATGAGCAGTTCTTC
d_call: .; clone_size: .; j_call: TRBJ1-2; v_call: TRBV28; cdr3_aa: CASNGGNHYGYTF; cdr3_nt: TGTGCCAGCAATGGGGGCAACCACTATGGCTACACCTTC
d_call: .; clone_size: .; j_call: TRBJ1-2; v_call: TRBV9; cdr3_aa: CASSSTGNYGYTF; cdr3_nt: TGTGCCAGCAGCTCGACCGGTAACTATGGCTACACCTTC
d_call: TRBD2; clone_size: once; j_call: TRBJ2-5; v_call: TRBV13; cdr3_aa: CASSLSGGETQYF; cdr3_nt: TGTGCCAGCAGCTTAAGCGGGGGGGAGACCCAGTACTTC
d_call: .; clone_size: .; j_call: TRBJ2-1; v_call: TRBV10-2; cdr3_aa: CASTPPGQSYSYNEQFF; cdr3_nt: TGCGCCAGCACCCCCCCCGGACAGTCCTACTCCTACAATGAGCAGTTCTTC
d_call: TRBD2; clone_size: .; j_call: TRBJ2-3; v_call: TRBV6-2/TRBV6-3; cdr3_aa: CASSYSRTSGGGSTDTQYF; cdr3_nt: TGTGCCAGCAGTTACTCGCGGACTAGCGGGGGGGGAAGCACAGATACGCAGTATTTT
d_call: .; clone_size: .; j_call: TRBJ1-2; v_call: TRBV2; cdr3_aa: CASSDRARTWDYGYTF; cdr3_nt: TGTGCCAGCAGTGACCGGGCCCGCACATGGGACTATGGCTACACCTTC
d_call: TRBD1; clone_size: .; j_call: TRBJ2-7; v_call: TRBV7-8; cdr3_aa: CASSLQTGVGYEQYF; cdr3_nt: TGTGCCAGCAGCTTACAAACAGGGGTTGGCTACGAGCAGTACTTC